Listed below are T cell receptor beta chains from one sample, sequenced in a study of shared clonotypes between healthy human individuals. The protocol was immunoSEQ multiplex PCR, while the TCRdb copy is restricted to in-frame clones and leaves out a portion. The sample records fewer than 850,000 clones, 80% to 95% being singletons. The sequenced sample was memory CD8+ T cells from PBMCs. These TCRs come from a young man in good health. Some clones in this sample may be carry-over from other donors' samples. Each CDR3 is given with its conserved first and last residue. The order of the fields is J gene, V gene, clone size, D gene, CDR3 protein. The D gene is left open where the match is weak. Part of the rows lack a size; the others show once, few, many or a class for expanded clones.

j_gene: TRBJ2-5; v_gene: TRBV7-9; abundance: -; d_gene: -; CDR3aa: CASSPLRGGIYEETQYF
j_gene: TRBJ2-7; v_gene: TRBV6-1; abundance: -; d_gene: -; CDR3aa: CASSGVDFGTLYEQYF
j_gene: TRBJ1-5; v_gene: TRBV19; abundance: -; d_gene: -; CDR3aa: CASKGGYGQPQHF
j_gene: TRBJ2-4; v_gene: TRBV13; abundance: -; d_gene: TRBD1; CDR3aa: CASSSTGETGAKNIQYF
j_gene: TRBJ1-2; v_gene: TRBV4-2; abundance: -; d_gene: -; CDR3aa: CASSQDYPTAPNYGYTF
j_gene: TRBJ2-1; v_gene: TRBV5-1; abundance: -; d_gene: TRBD2; CDR3aa: CASSWASGTKDNNEQFF
j_gene: TRBJ2-1; v_gene: TRBV27; abundance: -; d_gene: -; CDR3aa: CASRLSRVPYNEQFF
j_gene: TRBJ1-2; v_gene: TRBV28; abundance: -; d_gene: -; CDR3aa: CAITGTNYGYTF
j_gene: TRBJ2-3; v_gene: TRBV28; abundance: -; d_gene: TRBD1; CDR3aa: CASSFGTGTSTDTQYF
j_gene: TRBJ1-2; v_gene: TRBV7-6; abundance: -; d_gene: -; CDR3aa: CASSDRDSSDTNYGYTF
j_gene: TRBJ1-4; v_gene: TRBV28; abundance: -; d_gene: -; CDR3aa: CASSSRTRTDATNEKLFF
j_gene: TRBJ1-2; v_gene: TRBV7-9; abundance: few; d_gene: TRBD1; CDR3aa: CASSGPGQTYGYTF
j_gene: TRBJ1-5; v_gene: TRBV6-1; abundance: -; d_gene: TRBD1; CDR3aa: CASSDLTGVGQPQHF
j_gene: TRBJ2-1; v_gene: TRBV27; abundance: -; d_gene: -; CDR3aa: CASSSTGEQFF